A single sample gave rise to the 10 T cell receptor beta chains below, sequenced in a study of cytomegalovirus exposure and HLA in healthy donors. Primers included in the PCR were 60 Vbeta and 13 Jbeta primers. Sequencing used immunoSEQ multiplex PCR; TCRdb keeps in-frame clones, though not all of them. Among about 140,000 clones listed, roughly 66% were seen once. The sample taken for sequencing was PBMCs. The receptors were gathered from a woman aged 55-75 years in good health and CMV-seronegative.

The chain is built from TRBV9 and TRBJ2-2; possibly TRBD1 for D (6 bases). The V and J ends lost 4 bases and 4 bases respectively, with 8 bases between them. This CDR3 has 13 amino acids. Per the germline V gene, CDR1 is SGDLS and CDR2 is YYNGEE. The CDR3 DNA sequence: TGTGCCAGCAGCATACAGGGCACCGGGGAGCTGTTTTTT. Translated: CASSIQGTGELFF.

The chain employs TRBV7-2 and TRBJ2-2, with 11 bases fitting TRBD1. The CDR3 runs to 17 residues. The V segment lost 5 bases and the J segment 1 base; nucleotides outside the gene matches: 6. Germline V CDR1 and CDR2: SGHTA, FQGNSA. CDR3 loop: CASSRRGQGENTGELFF. In DNA, the CDR3 is TGTGCCAGCAGCAGACGGGGACAGGGGGAGAACACCGGGGAGCTGTTTTTT.

The chain recombines TRBV7-9 with TRBJ2-5, with D perhaps matching TRBD1 (8 bases). CDR3 length: 13 amino acids. Germline V gene lookup returns CDR1 SEHNR and CDR2 FQNEAQ (reference sequence). The V gene lost 5 bases and the J gene lost 7 bases, with 14 bases spanning the gap. The CDR3: CASSPDREGTQYF. In DNA, the CDR3 is TGTGCCAGCAGCCCGGACAGGGAGGGGACCCAGTACTTC.

The V and J genes are TRBV4-3 and TRBJ2-1; TRBD2 matches 7 bases. Trimming removed 0 bases from V and 5 bases from J; junction bases left unmatched: 4. CDR3 length: 15 amino acids. Germline V gene lookup returns CDR1 LGHNA and CDR2 YSLEER. CDR3 in DNA: TGCGCCAGCAGCCAAGAAGGACTAGGGAACAATGAGCAGTTCTTC. This encodes CASSQEGLGNNEQFF.

This chain connects TRBV4-2 to TRBJ1-1; D not certain. The V end was cut by 4 bases, the J end by 4 bases, with 16 bases between. The CDR3 spans 15 residues. Germline assignment: CDR1 LGHNA and CDR2 YNFKEQ. CDR3 in amino acids: CASSPVAGQATEAFF. The CDR3 DNA follows: TGTGCCAGCAGCCCCGTTGCAGGTCAGGCCACTGAAGCTTTCTTT.

This clone occurred a few times. An end of the junction differs from the germline gene, which may be a read error. The V and J genes are TRBV7-9 and TRBJ2-1; 14 bases agree with TRBD2. Germline lookup yields CDR1 SEHNR and CDR2 FQNEAQ (reference sequence). This CDR3 is built from 15 residues. The CDR3 DNA follows: TGTTCCAGCAGCTTAGGGACTAGCGGGAGTAATGAGCAGTTCTTC. It encodes CSSSLGTSGSNEQFF.

The V and J genes are TRBV5-1 and TRBJ2-1; 7 bases align to TRBD1. Trimming took 4 bases from V and 5 from J; bases not matched to a gene: 9. Germline CDR1 and CDR2: SGHRS and YFSETQ. This CDR3 spans 15 amino acids. The CDR3 DNA reads TGCGCCAGCAGCATCGGACAGGCGAAAAACAATGAGCAGTTCTTC. Its protein is CASSIGQAKNNEQFF.

This chain links TRBV11-2 with TRBJ2-1, with TRBD2 matching over 10 bases. The CDR3 is 15 amino acids. CDR1 is SGHAT and CDR2 is FQNNGV in the germline V gene. V trimming: 2 bases; J trimming: 6 bases; junction bases outside the gene matches: 4. This CDR3 is CASSLSGGAFNEQFF. Here the CDR3 DNA reads TGTGCCAGCAGCTTAAGCGGGGGGGCATTCAATGAGCAGTTCTTC.

The chain couples TRBV2 to TRBJ2-1; 7 bases match TRBD2. J gave up 5 bases and V 6 bases, and 10 bases lay outside the gene matches. There are 15 residues in the CDR3. The germline CDR1 and CDR2 sequences are SNHLY and FYNNEI. This chain's CDR3 is CASRIGWRGNNEQFF. As DNA, the CDR3 is TGTGCCAGCAGAATAGGGTGGCGGGGGAACAATGAGCAGTTCTTC.

The chain uses TRBV5-1 and TRBJ1-2; D call uncertain. Germline V gives CDR1 SGHRS, CDR2 YFSETQ. Trimming removed 1 base from V and 0 bases from J, with 10 bases in between. The CDR3 is made up of 15 amino acids. The CDR3 spells CASSLRLGANYGYTF. In DNA, the CDR3 is TGCGCCAGCAGCTTGCGTTTAGGAGCTAACTATGGCTACACCTTC.